These 21 T cell receptor beta chains share one sample of origin, sequenced in a study of human T cells and chemical hapten exposure. Documented time point: patch test 1, 2 weeks after DPC sensitization. This sample's treatment: therapeutic diphenylcyclopropenone sensitization with weekly scalp DPC. Each CDR3 protein is one row after TCRdb ran MiXCR on the RACE reads. Among about 360,000 distinct CDR3 sequences listed, roughly 6.9% were seen once. The sequencing used whole blood, collected in connection with sensitization to the hapten diphenylcyclopropenone (DPC). Receptors originate from a woman between 18 and 29 years old with alopecia areata. Some clones in this sample may be carry-over from other donors' samples.

The J gene is TRBJ1-1, the V gene TRBV9, with D perhaps TRBD1 (6 bases). This CDR3 has 16 amino acids. The V gene lost 2 bases and the J gene lost 1 base, with 15 bases spanning the gap. Germline V gene data show CDR1 as SGDLS and CDR2 as YYNGEE. In DNA, the CDR3 is TGTGCCAGCAGCGTGAGTTTGGAACAGGGGAACACTGAAGCTTTCTTT. It translates to CASSVSLEQGNTEAFF.

The sample holds a few counts of this clonotype. The genes are TRBV7-2 and TRBJ2-7; 8 bases line up with TRBD1. V shed 2 bases and J 2 bases; nucleotides not matched to a gene: 5. Germline loops: CDR1 SGHTA, CDR2 FQGNSA. The CDR3 contains 15 residues. The CDR3 loop reads CASSLRTGNPYEQYF. The CDR3 nucleotides are TGTGCCAGCAGCTTACGGACAGGGAACCCCTACGAGCAGTACTTC.

The gene calls are TRBV6-5 and TRBJ1-6, with no clear D. In germline, CDR1 is MNHEY, CDR2 SVGAGI. The CDR3 has 14 residues. Trimming took 8 bases from V and 7 from J, leaving 15 bases between them. The CDR3 is CASGRGRINSPLHF. Written as DNA, the CDR3 is TGTGCCAGCGGGAGAGGGAGGATAAATTCACCCCTCCACTTT.

In its sample, this clonotype was seen many times. The chain links TRBV12-3 or TRBV12-4 to TRBJ2-3; D is possibly TRBD2 (6 bases). Trimming took 2 bases from V and 3 from J, leaving 18 bases between them. This CDR3 region has 17 residues. CDR3 residues: CASSLIGGGSSTDTQYF. CDR3 nucleotides: TGTGCCAGCAGTTTAATCGGGGGTGGAAGTAGTACAGATACGCAGTATTTT.

This chain uses TRBV20-1 with TRBJ2-1, with D perhaps assigned TRBD1 or TRBD2 (5 bases each). The germline V gene has CDR1 DFQATT and CDR2 SNEGSKA (reference sequence). Trimming took 4 bases from V and 12 from J, leaving 16 bases between them. The CDR3 is 12 amino acids. In DNA form, the CDR3 reads TGCAGTGCTACCCGGGAAGGGGCCGGGCAGTTCTTC. Encoded protein: CSATREGAGQFF.

J is TRBJ2-7 and V is TRBV3-1; D may match TRBD1 or TRBD2 (6 bases each). V lost 4 bases and J 4 bases, leaving 11 bases between the germline ends. The CDR3 is made up of 13 amino acids. Germline CDR1 and CDR2: LGHDT and YNNKEL (reference sequence). CDR3 DNA: TGTGCCAGCAGCCGGGGGGCTTTTTACGAGCAGTACTTC. This codes for CASSRGAFYEQYF.

In its sample, this clonotype was seen a few times. The CDR3 nucleotides read TGTGCCAGCAGCAGAGGCAGGGACGGTAGCTCCTATAATTCACCCCTCCACTTT. Its protein is CASSRGRDGSSYNSPLHF. The chain couples TRBV7-9 to TRBJ1-6; TRBD1 might be the D (5 bases). Germline V gene sequence: CDR1 SEHNR, CDR2 FQNEAQ (reference sequence). This CDR3 comprises 18 residues. Trimming shortened V by 5 bases and J by 0 bases, and 17 bases separated the two germline ends.

As for this clonotype: This clone may be a read error of a much larger clone one base away. The genes are TRBV12-3 or TRBV12-4 and TRBJ2-3; D may be TRBD1 (6 bases). Trimming took 6 bases from V and 1 from J, leaving 11 bases between them. The CDR3 has 14 residues. The CDR3 DNA reads as TGTGCCAGCAGCTGGAGGACAGGCACAGATACGCAGTATTTT. It encodes CASSWRTGTDTQYF.

This clonotype appeared a few times. The CDR3 here is CASSLMRTQVNTEAFF. Here the CDR3 DNA reads TGTGCCAGCAGCTTGATGAGAACGCAAGTTAACACTGAAGCTTTCTTT. This chain joins TRBV5-5 and TRBJ1-1; D gene uncertain. This CDR3 has 16 residues. Germline CDR1 and CDR2: SGHKS and YYEKEE (reference sequence). The V end was cut by 1 base, the J end by 2 bases, with 15 bases between.

At least ten counts were recorded for this clonotype. This chain connects TRBV11-3 to TRBJ2-2; 9 bases match TRBD1. Trimming took 6 bases from V and 8 from J; bases not matched to a gene: 16. The CDR3 spans 17 residues. CDR1 is SGHNT and CDR2 is YENEEA in the germline V gene. The CDR3 loop reads CASSSSGTGRRRGELFF. The CDR3 DNA follows: TGTGCCAGCAGTTCTTCCGGGACAGGGCGCAGGAGAGGGGAGCTGTTTTTT.

This clonotype was detected many times. The CDR3 DNA follows: TGTGCCAGCAGCTCAAAACCGGGACTTAGCACAGATACGCAGTATTTT. It is translated as CASSSKPGLSTDTQYF. V gene TRBV7-2 combines with J gene TRBJ2-3; D is possibly TRBD2 (6 bases). Germline CDR1 reads SGHTA; CDR2 reads FQGNSA. This CDR3 region has 16 residues. V was trimmed by 4 bases and J by 0 bases, leaving 14 bases between them.

This clonotype has at least ten counts. This sequence joins TRBV21-1 and TRBJ2-1; the table's D gene call, TRBD1, was not cross checked with the DNA. TRBV21-1 is classified as a pseudogene. This CDR3 has 15 residues. The DNA for the CDR3 is TGTGCCAGCAGCAAAGTGGCGACAGTTTACAATGAGCAGTTCTTC. Translation gives CASSKVATVYNEQFF.

The gene calls are TRBV2 and TRBJ2-3; D not resolved. The germline V gene encodes CDR1 SNHLY and CDR2 FYNNEI. The length of the CDR3 is 11 residues. V was clipped by 8 bases and J by 4 bases, with 7 bases between them. The CDR3 nucleotides are TGTGCCAGCGGGTTGTCAGATACGCAGTATTTT. This gives the protein CASGLSDTQYF.

This clonotype was counted ten times or more. This rearrangement joins TRBV29-1 to TRBJ1-2; D is ambiguous. The CDR3 contains 11 residues. The V end lost 1 base, the J end lost 5 bases, and 5 bases lay between the germline ends. Germline-derived CDR1 and CDR2 are SQVTM and ANQGSEA. CDR3 region: CSVEGGYGYTF. CDR3 nucleotide sequence: TGCAGCGTTGAAGGAGGGTATGGCTACACCTTC.

This clonotype was found many times. V is TRBV4-3 and J is TRBJ1-1; 7 bases align to TRBD1. Germline V gives CDR1 LGHNA, CDR2 YSLEER. The J segment lost 7 bases and the V segment lost 0 bases, leaving 11 bases of the junction unmatched. The CDR3 is made up of 16 amino acids. In DNA, the CDR3 is TGCGCCAGCAGCCAAGAGTTCCCAGGGGGGAAGAATGAAGCTTTCTTT. Its translation is CASSQEFPGGKNEAFF.

The chain combines TRBV6-6 with TRBJ2-3; D gene ambiguous. V dropped 2 bases and J dropped 1 base, with 10 bases sitting between them. In germline, CDR1 is MNHNY, CDR2 SVGAGI (reference sequence). The CDR3 extends over 15 amino acids. This CDR3 reads CASSYGAWGTDTQYF. CDR3 coding DNA: TGTGCCAGCAGTTACGGCGCTTGGGGCACAGATACGCAGTATTTT.

With respect to this clonotype: An end of the junction does not agree with germline; a read error may underlie this. The chain carries TRBV20-1 and TRBJ1-1; a possible D gene is TRBD1 (6 bases). The germline V gene encodes CDR1 DFQATT and CDR2 SNEGSKA (reference sequence). This CDR3 contains 13 residues. CDR3 DNA: TGCAGTGCTAGAGAATCTCAGGGGAGTTTGGCTTACTTT. Amino acid sequence: CSARESQGSLAYF.

CDR3: CASSLAVTSGTDTQYF. The CDR3 DNA reads as TGCGCCAGCAGCTTGGCAGTGACTAGCGGAACAGATACGCAGTATTTT. The V call is TRBV5-1, the J call TRBJ2-3; 9 bases are shared with TRBD2. This CDR3 is 16 amino acids long. Per the germline V gene, CDR1 is SGHRS and CDR2 is YFSETQ. Unmatched junction bases numbered 5, after V lost 0 bases and J lost 3 bases.

The chain combines TRBV6-2 or TRBV6-3 with TRBJ2-1, with TRBD2 matching over 9 bases. CDR3 length: 20 amino acids. Germline lookup yields CDR1 MNHEY and CDR2 SVGEGT. J gave up 3 bases and V 0 bases, and 15 bases lay outside the gene matches. The CDR3: CASSYSPVAGANPLYNEQFF. As DNA, the CDR3 is TGTGCCAGCAGTTACTCCCCCGTAGCGGGGGCGAACCCCCTCTACAATGAGCAGTTCTTC.

This clonotype was detected only a few times. This chain joins TRBV27 and TRBJ1-6; no reliable D call. This CDR3 is built from 12 residues. The V and J ends lost 8 bases and 8 bases respectively, with 10 bases between them. The germline gives CDR1 MNHEY, CDR2 SMNVEV (reference sequence). The DNA for the CDR3 is TGTGCCAGCGGCACATATGATTCACCCCTCCACTTT. It specifies CASGTYDSPLHF.

This clonotype was recorded a few times. The CDR3, as DNA: TGCGCCAGCAGCCAAGATAAGGGAGGCGATTCACCCCTCCACTTT. Translated: CASSQDKGGDSPLHF. The chain uses TRBV4-3 and TRBJ1-6; D not certain. Germline lookup yields CDR1 LGHNA and CDR2 YSLEER. This CDR3 has 15 residues. Trimming shortened V by 0 bases and J by 8 bases, and 11 bases separated the two germline ends.